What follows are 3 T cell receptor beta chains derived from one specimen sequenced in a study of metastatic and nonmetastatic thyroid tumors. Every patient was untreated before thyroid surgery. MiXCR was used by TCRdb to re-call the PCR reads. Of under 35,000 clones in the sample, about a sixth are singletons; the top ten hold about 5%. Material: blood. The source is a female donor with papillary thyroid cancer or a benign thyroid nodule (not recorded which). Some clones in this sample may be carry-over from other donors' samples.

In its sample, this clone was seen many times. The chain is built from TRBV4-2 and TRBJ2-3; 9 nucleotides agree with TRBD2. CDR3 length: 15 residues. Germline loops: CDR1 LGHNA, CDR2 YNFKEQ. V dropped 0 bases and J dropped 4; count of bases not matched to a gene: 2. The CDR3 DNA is TGTGCCAGCAGCCAAGATCGCGGGGGGGCAGATACGCAGTATTTT. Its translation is CASSQDRGGADTQYF.

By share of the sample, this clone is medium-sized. As DNA, the CDR3 is TGTGCCAGCAGTGAGATGGAGGGCGGTCAGCCCCAGCATTTT. Amino acid sequence: CASSEMEGGQPQHF. J is TRBJ1-5 and V is TRBV6-1; D is ambiguous. Looked up from germline, CDR1 is MNHNS and CDR2 is SASEGT. The CDR3 is made up of 14 amino acids. Trimming took 3 bases from V and 6 from J, leaving 12 bases between them.

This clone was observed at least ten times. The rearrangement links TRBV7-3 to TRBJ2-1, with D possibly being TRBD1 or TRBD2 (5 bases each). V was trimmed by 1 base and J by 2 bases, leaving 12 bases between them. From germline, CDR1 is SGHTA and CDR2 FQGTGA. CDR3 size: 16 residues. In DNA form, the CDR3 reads TGTGCCAGCAGCTTAAATGTCTGGGGGACCTACAATGAGCAGTTCTTC. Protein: CASSLNVWGTYNEQFF.